This paragraph covers one T cell receptor (beta chain) sequence. What it recognizes is unknown. Use of 60 Vbeta and 13 Jbeta primers characterized the PCR. Libraries were prepared by immunoSEQ multiplex PCR; TCRdb keeps only in-frame clonotypes and omits some of them. The table includes some 160,000 clones, about 85% detected once. The sample comes from a study of cytomegalovirus exposure and HLA in healthy donors. As for the study in general: Earlier results showed almost 120 million unique TCR beta sequences derived from some 180 million T cells. Roughly 80 million unique TCRs from HLA-typed donors made up an early data release. Study results and caveats: An analysis was carried out later, and it reportedly showed fewer N-insertions in an Asian-associated ancestry cluster than the 666-donor mean. TCR beta V segments were, for the most part, productive about 87% or about 30% of the time in an earlier analysis.

Trimming cost V 0 bases and J 5 bases; bases outside gene matches: 4. This CDR3 is 15 amino acids long. Germline values: CDR1 SGHRS, CDR2 YFSETQ. The V call is TRBV5-1, the J call TRBJ1-2; TRBD1 agrees at 10 bases. Sequencing input: PBMCs. This sequence originates from a male donor in good health and CMV-seropositive. The CDR3 DNA reads TGCGCCAGCAGCTTGGAGGGACAGGGGTTATATGGCTACACCTTC. Amino acids: CASSLEGQGLYGYTF.